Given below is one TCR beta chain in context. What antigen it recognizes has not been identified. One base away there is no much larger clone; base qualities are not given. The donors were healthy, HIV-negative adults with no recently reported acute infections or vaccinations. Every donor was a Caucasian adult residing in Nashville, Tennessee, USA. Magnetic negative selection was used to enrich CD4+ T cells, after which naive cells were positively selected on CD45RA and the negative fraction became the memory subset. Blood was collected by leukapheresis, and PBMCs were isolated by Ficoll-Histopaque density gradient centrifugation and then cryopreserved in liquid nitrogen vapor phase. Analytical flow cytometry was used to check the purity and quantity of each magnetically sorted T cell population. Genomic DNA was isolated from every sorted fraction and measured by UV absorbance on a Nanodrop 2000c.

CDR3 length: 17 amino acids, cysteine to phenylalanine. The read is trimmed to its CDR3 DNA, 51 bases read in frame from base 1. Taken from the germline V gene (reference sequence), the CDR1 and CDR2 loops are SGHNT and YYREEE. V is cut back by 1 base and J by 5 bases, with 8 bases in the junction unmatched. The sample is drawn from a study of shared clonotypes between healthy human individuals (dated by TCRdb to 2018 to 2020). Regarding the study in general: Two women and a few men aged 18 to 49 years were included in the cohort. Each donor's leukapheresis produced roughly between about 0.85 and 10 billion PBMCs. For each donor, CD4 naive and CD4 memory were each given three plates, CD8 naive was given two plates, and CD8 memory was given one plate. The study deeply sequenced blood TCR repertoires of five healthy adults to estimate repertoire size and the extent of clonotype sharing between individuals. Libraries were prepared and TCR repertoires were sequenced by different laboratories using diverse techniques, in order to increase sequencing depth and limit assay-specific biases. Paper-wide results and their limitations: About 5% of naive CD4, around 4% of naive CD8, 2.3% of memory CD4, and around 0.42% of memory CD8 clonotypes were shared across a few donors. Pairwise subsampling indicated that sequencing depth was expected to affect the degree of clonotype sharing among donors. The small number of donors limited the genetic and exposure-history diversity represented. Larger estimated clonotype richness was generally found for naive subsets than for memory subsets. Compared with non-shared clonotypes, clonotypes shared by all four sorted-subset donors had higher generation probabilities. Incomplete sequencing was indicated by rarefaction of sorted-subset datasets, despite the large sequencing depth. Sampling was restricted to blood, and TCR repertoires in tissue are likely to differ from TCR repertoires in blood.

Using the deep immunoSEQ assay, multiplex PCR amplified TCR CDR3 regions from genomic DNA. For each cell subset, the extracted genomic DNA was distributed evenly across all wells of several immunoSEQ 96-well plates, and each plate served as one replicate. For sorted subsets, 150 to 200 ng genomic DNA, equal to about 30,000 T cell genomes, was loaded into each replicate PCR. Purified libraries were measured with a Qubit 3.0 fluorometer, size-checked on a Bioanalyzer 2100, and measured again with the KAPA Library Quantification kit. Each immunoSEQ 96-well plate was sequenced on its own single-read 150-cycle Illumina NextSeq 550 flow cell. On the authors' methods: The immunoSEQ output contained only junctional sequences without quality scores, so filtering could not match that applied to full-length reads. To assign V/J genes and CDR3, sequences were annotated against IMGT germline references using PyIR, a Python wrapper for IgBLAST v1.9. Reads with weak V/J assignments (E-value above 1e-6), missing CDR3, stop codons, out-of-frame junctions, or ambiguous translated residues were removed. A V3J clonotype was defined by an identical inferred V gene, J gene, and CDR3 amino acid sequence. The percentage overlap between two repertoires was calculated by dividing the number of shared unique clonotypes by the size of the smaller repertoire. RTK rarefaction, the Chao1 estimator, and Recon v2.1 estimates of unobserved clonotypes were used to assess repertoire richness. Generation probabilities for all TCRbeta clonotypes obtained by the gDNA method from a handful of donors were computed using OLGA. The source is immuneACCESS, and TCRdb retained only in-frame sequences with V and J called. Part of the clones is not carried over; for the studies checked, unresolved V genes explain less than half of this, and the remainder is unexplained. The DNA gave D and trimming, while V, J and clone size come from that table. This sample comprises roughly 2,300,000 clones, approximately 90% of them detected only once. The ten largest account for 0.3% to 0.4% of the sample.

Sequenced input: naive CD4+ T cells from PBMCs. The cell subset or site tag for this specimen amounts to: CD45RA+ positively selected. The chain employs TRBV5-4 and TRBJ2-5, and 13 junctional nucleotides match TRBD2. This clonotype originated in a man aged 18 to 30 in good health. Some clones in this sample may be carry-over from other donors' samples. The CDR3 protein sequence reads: CASSLLLAGGREETQYF. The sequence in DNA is TGTGCCAGCAGCTTGTTACTAGCGGGAGGGAGGGAGGAGACCCAGTACTTC.